This record looks at one T cell receptor (beta chain) sequence and its context. One junction end does not reproduce the germline sequence, and a read error may be involved. The data were obtained in a study of blood T cell repertoires in COVID-19. Overall study context: PBMCs, B-cell-depleted T cells, or T cells were the source of the cDNA or gDNA that made up the material.

Categorization into cohorts depended on clinical history that participants reported. In Cohort 3, a recovered donor had either two negative PCRs, clearance, or symptom resolution. CDR1 and CDR2 from the germline V gene are GTSNPN and SVGIG (reference sequence). The CDR3 totals 14 residues. As originally analysed: For nucleated cells, counts were estimated from reference gene primer amplification. The method was immunoSEQ multiplex PCR; TCRdb's version includes in-frame clones alone and lacks a portion of them. V, J and clone size derive from that table, while D and trimming were established from the DNA sequence. The table lists some 150,000 clones, roughly four fifths of them singletons.

This receptor was obtained from a man aged 45-60 years who had recovered from COVID-19. The sequenced material came from PBMCs or T cells enriched from blood (not recorded which). The V call is TRBV30, the J call TRBJ1-2, with D possibly TRBD1 on 6 matching bases. Here the CDR3 reads CARRGNRASGSYTF. The CDR3 DNA is TGTGCCCGGAGGGGGAACAGGGCCTCAGGGAGCTACACCTTC.